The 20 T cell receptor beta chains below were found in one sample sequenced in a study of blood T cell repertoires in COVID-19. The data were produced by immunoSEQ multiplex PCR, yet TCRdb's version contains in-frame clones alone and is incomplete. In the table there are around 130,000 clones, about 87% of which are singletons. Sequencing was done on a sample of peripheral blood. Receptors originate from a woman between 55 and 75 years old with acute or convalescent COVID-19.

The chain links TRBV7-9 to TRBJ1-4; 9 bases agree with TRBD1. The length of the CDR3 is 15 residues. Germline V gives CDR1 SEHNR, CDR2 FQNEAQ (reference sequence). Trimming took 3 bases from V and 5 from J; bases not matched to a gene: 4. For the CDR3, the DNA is TGTGCCAGCAGCTTGCTGACAGGGGGGAATGAAAAACTGTTTTTT. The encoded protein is CASSLLTGGNEKLFF.

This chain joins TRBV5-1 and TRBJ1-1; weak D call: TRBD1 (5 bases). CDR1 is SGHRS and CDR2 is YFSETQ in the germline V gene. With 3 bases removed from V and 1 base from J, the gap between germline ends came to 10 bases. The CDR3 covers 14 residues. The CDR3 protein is CASSWIDRNTEAFF. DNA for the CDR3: TGCGCCAGCAGCTGGATCGACAGGAACACTGAAGCTTTCTTT.

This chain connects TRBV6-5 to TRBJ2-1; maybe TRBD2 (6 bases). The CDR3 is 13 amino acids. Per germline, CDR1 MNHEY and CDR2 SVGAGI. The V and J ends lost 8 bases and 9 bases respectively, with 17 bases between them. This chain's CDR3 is CASRGLSGTEQFF. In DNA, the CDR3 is TGTGCCAGCCGGGGGTTAAGTGGGACTGAGCAGTTCTTC.

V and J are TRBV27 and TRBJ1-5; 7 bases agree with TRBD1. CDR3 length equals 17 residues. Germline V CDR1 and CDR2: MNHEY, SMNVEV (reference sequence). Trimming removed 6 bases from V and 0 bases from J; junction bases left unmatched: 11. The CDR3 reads CASSTLQGILSNQPQHF. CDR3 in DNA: TGTGCCAGCAGCACCTTACAGGGGATCCTTAGCAATCAGCCCCAGCATTTT.

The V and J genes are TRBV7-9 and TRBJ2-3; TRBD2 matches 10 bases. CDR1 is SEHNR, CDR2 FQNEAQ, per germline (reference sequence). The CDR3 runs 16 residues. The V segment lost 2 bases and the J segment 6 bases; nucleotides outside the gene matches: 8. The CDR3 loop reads CASSLKASGRGDTQYF. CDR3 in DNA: TGTGCCAGCAGCTTAAAGGCTAGCGGGAGAGGGGATACGCAGTATTTT.

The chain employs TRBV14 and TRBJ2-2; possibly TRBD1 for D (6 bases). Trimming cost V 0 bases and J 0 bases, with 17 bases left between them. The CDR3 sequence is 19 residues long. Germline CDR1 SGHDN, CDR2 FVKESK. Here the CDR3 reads CASSQDQRLRGTNTGELFF. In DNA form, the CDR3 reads TGTGCCAGCAGCCAAGATCAGCGATTAAGGGGGACGAACACCGGGGAGCTGTTTTTT.

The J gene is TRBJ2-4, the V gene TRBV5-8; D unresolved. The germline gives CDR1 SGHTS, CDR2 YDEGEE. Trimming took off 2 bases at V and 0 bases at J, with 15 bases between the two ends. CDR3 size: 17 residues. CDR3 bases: TGTGCCAGCAGCTTCTATGATTCTTGGTTAGCCAAAAACATTCAGTACTTC. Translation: CASSFYDSWLAKNIQYF.

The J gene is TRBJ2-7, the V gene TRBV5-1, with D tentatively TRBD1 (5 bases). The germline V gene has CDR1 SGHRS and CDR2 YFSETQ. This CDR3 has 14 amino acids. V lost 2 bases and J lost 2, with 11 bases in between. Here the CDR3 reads CASSFRQTPYEQYF. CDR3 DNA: TGCGCCAGCAGCTTCCGACAGACACCCTACGAGCAGTACTTC.

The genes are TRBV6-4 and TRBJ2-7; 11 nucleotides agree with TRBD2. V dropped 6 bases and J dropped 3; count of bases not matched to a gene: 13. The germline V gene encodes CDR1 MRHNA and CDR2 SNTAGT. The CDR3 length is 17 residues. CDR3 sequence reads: CASRDPKGLAGYYEQYF. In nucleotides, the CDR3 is TGTGCCAGCAGAGATCCCAAAGGACTAGCGGGCTACTACGAGCAGTACTTC.

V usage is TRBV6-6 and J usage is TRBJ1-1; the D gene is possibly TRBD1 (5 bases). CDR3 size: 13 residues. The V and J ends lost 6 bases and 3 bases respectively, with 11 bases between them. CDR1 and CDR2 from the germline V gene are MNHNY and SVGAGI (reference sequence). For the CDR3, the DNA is TGTGCCAGCAGCCGGGACTCCTACACTGAAGCTTTCTTT. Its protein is CASSRDSYTEAFF.

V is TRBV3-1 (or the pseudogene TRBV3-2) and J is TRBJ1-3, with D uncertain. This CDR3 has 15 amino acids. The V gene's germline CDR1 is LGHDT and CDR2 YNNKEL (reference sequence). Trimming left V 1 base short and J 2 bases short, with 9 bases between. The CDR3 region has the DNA TGTGCCAGCAGCCAAGGGGCAGGAACTGGAAACACCATATATTTT. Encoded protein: CASSQGAGTGNTIYF.

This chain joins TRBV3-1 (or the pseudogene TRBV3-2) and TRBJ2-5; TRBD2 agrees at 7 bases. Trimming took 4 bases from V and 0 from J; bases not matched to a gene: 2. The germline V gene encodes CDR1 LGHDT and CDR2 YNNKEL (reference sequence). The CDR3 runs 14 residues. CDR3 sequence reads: CASSRTSDQETQYF. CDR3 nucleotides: TGTGCCAGCAGCCGAACTAGCGACCAAGAGACCCAGTACTTC.

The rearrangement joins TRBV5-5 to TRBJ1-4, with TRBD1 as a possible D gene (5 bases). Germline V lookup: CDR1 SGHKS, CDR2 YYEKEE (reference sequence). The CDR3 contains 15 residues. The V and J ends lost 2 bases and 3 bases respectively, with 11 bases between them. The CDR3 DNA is TGTGCCAGCAGCTTTCTTGAAGGGGCTAATGAAAAACTGTTTTTT. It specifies CASSFLEGANEKLFF.

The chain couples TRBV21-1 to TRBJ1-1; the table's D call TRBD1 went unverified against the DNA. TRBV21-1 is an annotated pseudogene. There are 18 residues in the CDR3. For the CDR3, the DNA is TGTGCCAGCAGCAATACCACGGGTTATAGACAGGTGAACACTGAAGCTTTCTTT. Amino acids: CASSNTTGYRQVNTEAFF.

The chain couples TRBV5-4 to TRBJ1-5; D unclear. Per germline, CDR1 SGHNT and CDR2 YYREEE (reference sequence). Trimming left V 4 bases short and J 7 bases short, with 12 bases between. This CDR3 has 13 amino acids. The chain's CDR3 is CASSPEGGQPQHF. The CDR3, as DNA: TGTGCCAGCAGCCCGGAGGGAGGCCAGCCCCAGCATTTT.

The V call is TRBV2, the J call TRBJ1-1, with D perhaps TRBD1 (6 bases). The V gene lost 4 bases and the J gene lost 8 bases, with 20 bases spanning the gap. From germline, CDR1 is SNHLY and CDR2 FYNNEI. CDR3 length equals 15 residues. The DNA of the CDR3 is TGTGCCAGCAGTGGGGATTATGGGGGCGTAGAGGAAGCTTTCTTT. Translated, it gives CASSGDYGGVEEAFF.

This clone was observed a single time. Here the CDR3 DNA reads TGTGCCAGCACCGTGGGGCGGTACAACACAGATACGCAGTATTTT. Translation gives CASTVGRYNTDTQYF. This rearrangement joins TRBV6-5 to TRBJ2-3; a possible D gene is TRBD1 (5 bases). Germline assignment: CDR1 MNHEY and CDR2 SVGAGI. This CDR3 comprises 15 residues. The germline V and J ends were trimmed by 7 bases and 2 bases, with 16 bases remaining between them.

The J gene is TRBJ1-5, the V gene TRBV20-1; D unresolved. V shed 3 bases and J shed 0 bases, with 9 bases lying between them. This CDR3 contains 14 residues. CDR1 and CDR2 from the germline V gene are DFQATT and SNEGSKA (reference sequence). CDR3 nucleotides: TGCAGTGCTAGTTCTCTGTATAGCAATCAGCCCCAGCATTTT. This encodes CSASSLYSNQPQHF.

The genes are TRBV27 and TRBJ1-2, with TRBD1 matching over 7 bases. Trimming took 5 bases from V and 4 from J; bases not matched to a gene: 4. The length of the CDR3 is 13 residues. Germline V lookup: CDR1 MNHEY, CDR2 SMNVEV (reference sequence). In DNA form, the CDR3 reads TGTGCCAGCAGTCACAGGGGCGCCTATGGCTACACCTTC. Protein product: CASSHRGAYGYTF.

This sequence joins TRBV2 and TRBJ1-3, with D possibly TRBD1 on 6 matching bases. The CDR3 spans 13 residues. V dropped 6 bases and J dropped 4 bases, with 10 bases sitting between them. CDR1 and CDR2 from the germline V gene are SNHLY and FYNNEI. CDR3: CASRQGPGNTIYF. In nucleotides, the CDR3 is TGTGCCAGCAGACAGGGCCCGGGAAACACCATATATTTT.